One and the same sample provided the 19 T cell receptor beta chains below, sequenced in a study of graft-versus-host responses after intestinal transplantation. Sequenced by immunoSEQ multiplex PCR; TCRdb stores in-frame clones only, minus some. The sample shows 120,000 or so clones, 93% of them seen only once. For these TCRs, the target antigens are not known. Sequences were derived from unstimulated CD8+ T cells sorted from spleen or lymph node cells, sampled before intestinal transplant. The receptors were gathered from a human donor who received an intestinal transplant.

For the CDR3, the DNA is TGCGCCAGCAGTGAGTCGGGCGGTTACTCTGGGGCCAACGTCCTGACTTTC. Protein product: CASSESGGYSGANVLTF. The chain carries TRBV10-2 and TRBJ2-6; the D is unclear. Germline V lookup: CDR1 WSHSY, CDR2 SAAADI. Trimming took off 0 bases at V and 0 bases at J, with 9 bases between the two ends. The CDR3 has 17 residues.

A remark on this clone: A read error may account for a junction end that differs from germline. The rearrangement joins TRBV11-2 to TRBJ2-1; 7 bases agree with TRBD2. The CDR3 has 15 amino acids. CDR1 SGHAT and CDR2 FQNNGV come from the germline V gene. Here the CDR3 reads CASRLVQTGGDEQFF. CDR3 nucleotides: TGTGCCAGCAGATTAGTGCAGACTGGGGGGGATGAGCAGTTCTTC.

The chain combines TRBV19 with TRBJ2-1; TRBD2 matches 7 bases. In germline, CDR1 is LNHDA, CDR2 SQIVND (reference sequence). Unmatched junction bases numbered 6, after V lost 5 bases and J lost 2 bases. CDR3 length: 15 residues. The CDR3 reads CASSVAGVTYNEQFF. The CDR3 nucleotides read TGTGCCAGTAGTGTAGCGGGCGTGACCTACAATGAGCAGTTCTTC.

The V call is TRBV4-2, the J call TRBJ1-2; 10 bases are a match to TRBD1. V shed 0 bases and J 3 bases; nucleotides not matched to a gene: 10. Germline CDR1 is LGHNA and CDR2 is YNFKEQ. CDR3 length: 18 amino acids. The CDR3 reads CASSQEMTGGGFHYGYTF. The CDR3 region has the DNA TGTGCCAGCAGCCAAGAGATGACAGGGGGCGGATTCCACTATGGCTACACCTTC.

This rearrangement joins TRBV7-9 to TRBJ2-1; perhaps D is TRBD1 or TRBD2 (5 bases each). Trimming took off 1 base at V and 3 bases at J, with 16 bases between the two ends. The CDR3 runs 17 residues. The V gene's germline CDR1 is SEHNR and CDR2 FQNEAQ (reference sequence). The CDR3 nucleotides are TGTGCCAGCAGCTTAGGTGATCCGGGGCGTCTCTACAATGAGCAGTTCTTC. Its translation: CASSLGDPGRLYNEQFF.

CDR3 loop: CASSLGPGGNNEQFF. CDR3 bases: TGTGCCAGCAGCTTGGGGCCCGGGGGGAACAATGAGCAGTTCTTC. V gene TRBV5-8 combines with J gene TRBJ2-1, with 7 bases identical to TRBD2. Germline values: CDR1 SGHTS, CDR2 YDEGEE. J lost 5 bases, V lost 0 bases, and 5 bases had no gene match. The CDR3 has 15 residues.

This chain uses TRBV6-5 with TRBJ2-7, with D possibly being TRBD1 or TRBD2 (6 bases each). The ends were cut back, 6 bases at V and 6 bases at J, with 15 bases in the middle. This CDR3 has 13 residues. CDR1 is MNHEY and CDR2 is SVGAGI in the germline V gene. Here the CDR3 DNA reads TGTGCCAGCAGGCCGTTTGGAGGGGGCGAGCAGTACTTC. Its protein product is CASRPFGGGEQYF.

The V gene is TRBV6-6, the J gene TRBJ1-1, with D possibly TRBD1 on 5 matching bases. The CDR3 is 15 amino acids. The germline V gene encodes CDR1 MNHNY and CDR2 SVGAGI (reference sequence). The germline V and J ends were trimmed by 6 bases and 1 base, with 15 bases remaining between them. CDR3 in DNA: TGTGCCAGCAGACTCAACGGGGGGTCGAACACTGAAGCTTTCTTT. This encodes CASRLNGGSNTEAFF.

The gene calls are TRBV6-5 and TRBJ2-1; the D is unclear. Per germline, CDR1 MNHEY and CDR2 SVGAGI. V shed 2 bases and J shed 5 bases, with 4 bases lying between them. This CDR3 is 12 amino acids long. The CDR3 DNA reads TGTGCCAGCAGTTACGGTCACAATGAGCAGTTCTTC. Translated: CASSYGHNEQFF.

As for this clone: Other DNA sequences in this specimen translate into the identical CDR3. The chain carries TRBV6-1 and TRBJ2-7, with D uncertain. V lost 3 bases, J lost 2 bases, and 8 bases lay in between. Germline CDR1 reads MNHNS; CDR2 reads SASEGT. The CDR3 has 13 amino acids. Written as DNA, the CDR3 is TGTGCCAGCAGTGAGCGGACGGCCTACGAGCAGTACTTC. Protein product: CASSERTAYEQYF.

This clone was counted once. Relative to the germline gene, one junction end is altered; a read error may explain this. This chain connects TRBV7-7 to TRBJ2-1; 8 bases agree with TRBD1. This CDR3 region has 13 residues. CDR1 and CDR2 (germline): SSHAT, FNYEAQ (reference sequence). The CDR3 sequence is CASSTTGANEQFF. The CDR3 nucleotides are TGTGCTAGCAGCACGACAGGGGCCAATGAGCAGTTCTTC. Complete variable domain (other parts from reference TRBV7-7 and TRBJ2-1): GAGVSQSPRYKVTKRGQDVTLRCDPISSHATLYWYQQALGQGPEFLTYFNYEAQPDKSGLPSDRFSAERPEGSISTLTIQRTEQRDSAMYRCASSTTGANEQFFGPGTRLTVL.

The V call is TRBV11-3, the J call TRBJ2-1; unclear D gene. There are 14 residues in the CDR3. From germline, CDR1 is SGHNT and CDR2 YENEEA. The V and J ends lost 2 bases and 7 bases respectively, with 12 bases between them. The CDR3 is CASSLRTAPNEQFF. The CDR3 DNA follows: TGTGCCAGCAGCTTACGTACAGCACCGAATGAGCAGTTCTTC.

The rearrangement joins TRBV4-1 to TRBJ2-7; D might be TRBD1 (5 bases). V lost 1 base to trimming and J lost 2 bases, with 12 bases between them. Germline V CDR1 and CDR2: MGHRA, YSYEKL. This CDR3 has 15 residues. CDR3 amino acids: CASSQGFGQPYEQYF. The CDR3 bases are TGCGCCAGCAGCCAAGGGTTCGGACAACCCTACGAGCAGTACTTC.

The CDR3 nucleotides read TGTGCCATCAGTGGGGGGGTATTTAGGACAGGGGTCGCCGAAGAGCAGTTCTTC. Residues: CAISGGVFRTGVAEEQFF. The chain links TRBV10-3 to TRBJ2-1; 9 bases are a match to TRBD1. The germline V gene has CDR1 ENHRY and CDR2 SYGVKD. The length of the CDR3 is 18 residues. With 4 bases clipped from V and 10 bases from J, the junction kept 20 bases outside the gene matches.

The chain links TRBV9 to TRBJ2-2; 13 positions match TRBD2. Losses at the gene ends were 3 bases for V and 4 bases for J; bases not matched to a gene: 15. The germline V gene has CDR1 SGDLS and CDR2 YYNGEE. The CDR3 length is 20 residues. CDR3 protein: CASSAPTTSGRAGITGELFF. CDR3 bases: TGTGCCAGCAGCGCCCCCACTACTAGCGGGAGGGCCGGTATCACCGGGGAGCTGTTTTTT.

The rearrangement links TRBV9 to TRBJ1-5; D is ambiguous. Germline values: CDR1 SGDLS, CDR2 YYNGEE. There are 14 residues in the CDR3. V was clipped by 4 bases and J by 0 bases, with 8 bases between them. The CDR3 spells CASSSIDSNQPQHF. CDR3 sequence (DNA): TGTGCCAGCAGCTCCATAGATAGCAATCAGCCCCAGCATTTT.

This chain uses TRBV11-2 with TRBJ2-7, with 12 bases matching TRBD2. The CDR3 is 14 amino acids. CDR1 is SGHAT and CDR2 is FQNNGV in the germline V gene. The junction had 7 bases not matched to a gene; V was cut back by 6 bases and J by 7 bases. CDR3 sequence (DNA): TGTGCCAGCAGAGGACTAGCGGGAATTGTAGAGCAGTACTTC. This translates into CASRGLAGIVEQYF.

This chain joins TRBV5-1 and TRBJ2-5; D could derive from TRBD1 or TRBD2 (5 bases each). The end of the DNA aligns better with TRBJ2-7, so the J call may be wrong. CDR3 size: 14 residues. Per germline, CDR1 SGHRS and CDR2 YFSETQ. The CDR3 here is CASTRDAGDYEQYF. As DNA, the CDR3 is TGCGCCAGCACAAGGGACGCAGGTGATTACGAGCAGTACTTC.

The chain joins TRBV4-1 to TRBJ2-7; D call uncertain. This CDR3 is built from 16 residues. CDR1 is MGHRA, CDR2 YSYEKL, per germline. V lost 1 base to trimming and J lost 2 bases, with 15 bases between them. The CDR3 bases are TGCGCCAGCAGCCAAGGGGCAGGAACCCCCCCCTACGAGCAGTACTTC. Translating it yields CASSQGAGTPPYEQYF.